This T cell receptor (beta chain) was sequenced during a study of cytomegalovirus exposure and HLA in healthy donors. Across the whole study: Inside one of the first data releases sat around 80 million unique TCRs taken from HLA-typed donors. Study-wide results and caveats: Later analysis reportedly placed an Asian-associated ancestry cluster below the roughly 640-donor mean in N-insertions. Some V segments, including TRBV6-2 and TRBV6-3, were excluded as indistinguishable.

Amplification used 60 Vbeta primers and 13 Jbeta primers. Here immunoSEQ multiplex PCR was the method, and the copy in TCRdb shows in-frame clones only, minus some. The sample includes 150,000 to 170,000 clones, about 85% of them seen just once. J gave up 8 bases and V 2 bases, and 11 bases lay outside the gene matches. This CDR3 has 15 amino acids. Per germline, CDR1 LNHDA and CDR2 SQIVND (reference sequence). With regard to this clone: What it recognizes is unknown.

The chain links TRBV19 to TRBJ1-2, with TRBD1 matching over 7 bases. What was sequenced was PBMCs. The TCR sequence derives from a young man in good health and CMV-seropositive. DNA for the CDR3: TGTGCCAGTAGTATAAACCGGGACCTACAGGGGGGCTACACCTTC. Translating it yields CASSINRDLQGGYTF.